Listed below are T cell receptor beta chains from one sample, sequenced in a study of response to subunit inactivated influenza vaccine. MiXCR, run by TCRdb on the RT-PCR reads, gives a single entry per CDR3 protein. The top ten hold about a tenth of the sample, which has roughly 780,000 distinct CDR3 sequences, about 18% seen once. The sequences come from PBMCs from blood, collected around 5 days after vaccination. These receptors came from a man in his fifties or sixties who received an inactivated influenza vaccine. CDR3s include the opening cysteine and the closing phenylalanine or tryptophan. Fields, in order: J gene, V gene, D gene, clone size, CDR3 DNA, CDR3 protein. D genes are given only for firm matches. Some rows have no size entry. The others give once, few or many, or a class for an expanded clone.

j_gene: TRBJ2-1; v_gene: TRBV25-1; d_gene: TRBD1; abundance: -; CDR3nt: TGTGCCAGCAGTGAATGGCGGGACAGGGGCAATGAGCAGTTCTTC; CDR3aa: CASSEWRDRGNEQFF
j_gene: TRBJ1-1; v_gene: TRBV4-1; d_gene: TRBD1; abundance: -; CDR3nt: TGCGCCAGCAGCCAGGATTTCGGGACAGAGGGCACTGAAGCTTTCTTT; CDR3aa: CASSQDFGTEGTEAFF
j_gene: TRBJ1-5; v_gene: TRBV12-3/TRBV12-4; d_gene: -; abundance: many; CDR3nt: TGTGCCAGCAGTTTGGCCTCGAATCAGCCCCAGCATTTT; CDR3aa: CASSLASNQPQHF
j_gene: TRBJ2-1; v_gene: TRBV7-3; d_gene: TRBD1; abundance: once; CDR3nt: TGTGCCAGCAGCATACAGGGGGCCGGCAATGAGCAGTTCTTC; CDR3aa: CASSIQGAGNEQFF
j_gene: TRBJ2-7; v_gene: TRBV6-1; d_gene: TRBD2; abundance: few; CDR3nt: TGTGCCAGCTTGCTAGCGGGGCCGTCCTACGAGCAGTACTTC; CDR3aa: CASLLAGPSYEQYF
j_gene: TRBJ2-1; v_gene: TRBV29-1; d_gene: TRBD2; abundance: once; CDR3nt: TGCAGCGTCGACCGAGCGGGGGGTGGCAATGAGCAGTTCTTC; CDR3aa: CSVDRAGGGNEQFF
j_gene: TRBJ2-5; v_gene: TRBV11-2; d_gene: -; abundance: few; CDR3nt: TGTGCCAGCAGCTTACTGGGGGAGTTAGAGACCCAGTACTTC; CDR3aa: CASSLLGELETQYF
j_gene: TRBJ1-5; v_gene: TRBV6-2/TRBV6-3; d_gene: -; abundance: few; CDR3nt: TGTGCCAGCAGAAAGGGACACGGCAATCAGCCCCAGCATTTT; CDR3aa: CASRKGHGNQPQHF
j_gene: TRBJ2-1; v_gene: TRBV6-2/TRBV6-3; d_gene: TRBD2; abundance: -; CDR3nt: TGTGCCAGCAGTTCCCGACTAGCGAGGGTGGTTTTCAATGAGCAGTTCTTC; CDR3aa: CASSSRLARVVFNEQFF
j_gene: TRBJ1-4; v_gene: TRBV7-2; d_gene: -; abundance: many; CDR3nt: TGTGCCAGCAGCATATCCGGGACAAGGGCTGAAAAACTGTTTTTT; CDR3aa: CASSISGTRAEKLFF
j_gene: TRBJ2-3; v_gene: TRBV6-6; d_gene: -; abundance: -; CDR3nt: TGTGCCAGCAGGGGCGAGGGAGATACGCAGTATTTT; CDR3aa: CASRGEGDTQYF
j_gene: TRBJ2-1; v_gene: TRBV5-1; d_gene: -; abundance: few; CDR3nt: TGCGCCAGCAGTTTGGCGGGTCCCCTAAACAATGAGCAGTTCTTC; CDR3aa: CASSLAGPLNNEQFF
j_gene: TRBJ1-1; v_gene: TRBV7-9; d_gene: TRBD1; abundance: few; CDR3nt: TGTGCCAGCAGCTTAAAGGGACAGGCCACTGAAGCTTTCTTT; CDR3aa: CASSLKGQATEAFF
j_gene: TRBJ2-5; v_gene: TRBV7-6; d_gene: -; abundance: -; CDR3nt: TGTGCCAGCAGGAAAAGCGGTTCAGAGACCCAGTACTTC; CDR3aa: CASRKSGSETQYF
j_gene: TRBJ1-1; v_gene: TRBV6-1; d_gene: -; abundance: -; CDR3nt: TGTGCCAGCAGTGAACGTGTGACAATCACCAGGATGAACACTGAAGCTTTCTTT; CDR3aa: CASSERVTITRMNTEAFF
j_gene: TRBJ2-7; v_gene: TRBV15; d_gene: -; abundance: -; CDR3nt: TGTGCCACCAGCAGAGATCTTGCCAGGTACTCCTACGAGCAGTACTTC; CDR3aa: CATSRDLARYSYEQYF
j_gene: TRBJ2-7; v_gene: TRBV7-9; d_gene: -; abundance: few; CDR3nt: TGTGCCAGCACGGCTAACACCTACGAGCAGTACTTC; CDR3aa: CASTANTYEQYF
j_gene: TRBJ2-3; v_gene: TRBV7-2; d_gene: -; abundance: few; CDR3nt: TGTGCCAGCAGCTTTGAAGCGGGTACGCAGTATTTT; CDR3aa: CASSFEAGTQYF
j_gene: TRBJ2-1; v_gene: TRBV29-1; d_gene: TRBD2; abundance: few; CDR3nt: TGCAGCGTTGAAGGGGTCCTAGCGGGGACAGTCAATGAGCAGTTCTTC; CDR3aa: CSVEGVLAGTVNEQFF
j_gene: TRBJ2-1; v_gene: TRBV5-1; d_gene: -; abundance: -; CDR3nt: TGCGCCAGCAGCTTGGCCGCAAGGGTCTACTCCTACAATGAGCAGTTCTTC; CDR3aa: CASSLAARVYSYNEQFF
j_gene: TRBJ2-1; v_gene: TRBV7-9; d_gene: TRBD2; abundance: -; CDR3nt: TGTGCCAGCAGCTTCGCGACTAGCGGGAGCGGAGCGGCGCAGTTCTTC; CDR3aa: CASSFATSGSGAAQFF
j_gene: TRBJ2-7; v_gene: TRBV6-5; d_gene: -; abundance: many; CDR3nt: TGTGCCAGCAGTTGGAGCACATACTACGAGCAGTACTTC; CDR3aa: CASSWSTYYEQYF
j_gene: TRBJ1-5; v_gene: TRBV5-1; d_gene: -; abundance: -; CDR3nt: TGCGCCAGCAGTCACAGGGACGGCAATCAGCCCCAGCATTTT; CDR3aa: CASSHRDGNQPQHF
j_gene: TRBJ2-5; v_gene: TRBV25-1; d_gene: -; abundance: many; CDR3nt: TGTGCCAGCAGTGAACGGCCAAGCCGTGGACAAGAGACCCAGTACTTC; CDR3aa: CASSERPSRGQETQYF
j_gene: TRBJ2-7; v_gene: TRBV5-4; d_gene: TRBD2; abundance: -; CDR3nt: TGTGCCAGCAGCCGACCGGGGGGAGCAGTGGGCGAGCAGTACTTC; CDR3aa: CASSRPGGAVGEQYF
j_gene: TRBJ2-7; v_gene: TRBV14; d_gene: -; abundance: -; CDR3nt: TGTGCCAGCGCGGTTGTTGTTGGTACCGAGCAGTACTTC; CDR3aa: CASAVVVGTEQYF
j_gene: TRBJ2-5; v_gene: TRBV7-2; d_gene: -; abundance: -; CDR3nt: TGTGCCAGCAGCCCATCGACAGCCCAAGAGACCCAGTACTTC; CDR3aa: CASSPSTAQETQYF
j_gene: TRBJ2-5; v_gene: TRBV7-2; d_gene: -; abundance: -; CDR3nt: TGTGCCAGCAGCAAAAGCAGGTCACCGGGGACCCAGTACTTC; CDR3aa: CASSKSRSPGTQYF
j_gene: TRBJ1-1; v_gene: TRBV12-3/TRBV12-4; d_gene: TRBD1; abundance: few; CDR3nt: TGTGCCAGCAGTCCCGGGACAGGGCGGCGGAACACTGAAGCTTTCTTT; CDR3aa: CASSPGTGRRNTEAFF
j_gene: TRBJ1-3; v_gene: TRBV6-1; d_gene: TRBD1; abundance: few; CDR3nt: TGTGCCACTCGTAGGCTACAGGGGACCGGAAACACCATATATTTT; CDR3aa: CATRRLQGTGNTIYF
j_gene: TRBJ1-6; v_gene: TRBV21-1; d_gene: -; abundance: -; CDR3nt: TGTGCCAGCAGCACCCCAAAAAGTATAATTCCTGCCCTCCACTTT; CDR3aa: CASSTPKSIIPALHF
j_gene: TRBJ2-7; v_gene: TRBV7-2; d_gene: TRBD1; abundance: -; CDR3nt: TGTGCCAGCAGCAAGGACAGGGGGAGCTACGAGCAGTACTTC; CDR3aa: CASSKDRGSYEQYF
j_gene: TRBJ1-3; v_gene: TRBV6-5; d_gene: -; abundance: -; CDR3nt: TGTGCCAGCAGTTACTCGAGTCGTGGAAGCCCTGGAAACACCATATATTTT; CDR3aa: CASSYSSRGSPGNTIYF
j_gene: TRBJ2-3; v_gene: TRBV20-1; d_gene: -; abundance: few; CDR3nt: TGCAGTGCTAGTGGGGTCGGAACGGACCATGGTACAGATACGCAGTATTTT; CDR3aa: CSASGVGTDHGTDTQYF
j_gene: TRBJ2-1; v_gene: TRBV5-1; d_gene: -; abundance: few; CDR3nt: TGCGCCAGCAGCTTGGAATGGGCGGGTTCCGGCAATGAGCAGTTCTTC; CDR3aa: CASSLEWAGSGNEQFF
j_gene: TRBJ2-2; v_gene: TRBV2; d_gene: TRBD2; abundance: -; CDR3nt: TGTGCCAGCAGTGCGAGGCTAGCGGATAACACCGGGGAGCTGTTTTTT; CDR3aa: CASSARLADNTGELFF
j_gene: TRBJ2-1; v_gene: TRBV5-1; d_gene: TRBD2; abundance: few; CDR3nt: TGCGCCAGCAGCCACCGACTAGCGGGGAACAATGAGCAGTTCTTC; CDR3aa: CASSHRLAGNNEQFF
j_gene: TRBJ2-7; v_gene: TRBV7-6; d_gene: TRBD2; abundance: once; CDR3nt: TGTGCCAGCAGCCCGTCGAGCGGGGGGACCGAGCAGTACTTC; CDR3aa: CASSPSSGGTEQYF
j_gene: TRBJ2-7; v_gene: TRBV10-3; d_gene: -; abundance: -; CDR3nt: TGTGCCATCAGTGAGTCGGCGGAGGCGGGTGTCGAGCAGTACTTC; CDR3aa: CAISESAEAGVEQYF
j_gene: TRBJ1-2; v_gene: TRBV7-2; d_gene: TRBD1; abundance: -; CDR3nt: TGTGCCAGCAGCTCTACCGGGACAGGGGCCTATCATTATGGCTACACCTTC; CDR3aa: CASSSTGTGAYHYGYTF
j_gene: TRBJ2-5; v_gene: TRBV10-3; d_gene: -; abundance: -; CDR3nt: TGTGCCATCAGTGAGGGCACCGGGACCTTAGAGACCCAGTACTTC; CDR3aa: CAISEGTGTLETQYF
j_gene: TRBJ1-2; v_gene: TRBV20-1; d_gene: -; abundance: few; CDR3nt: TGCAGTGCTAGAATCCAGGCCCCTAACTATGGCTACACCTTC; CDR3aa: CSARIQAPNYGYTF
j_gene: TRBJ2-3; v_gene: TRBV5-1; d_gene: TRBD2; abundance: -; CDR3nt: TGCGCCAGCAGCGCACTAGGACTAGCGGGAGGGAGAAACACAGATACGCAGTATTTT; CDR3aa: CASSALGLAGGRNTDTQYF
j_gene: TRBJ2-3; v_gene: TRBV20-1; d_gene: TRBD2; abundance: -; CDR3nt: TGCAGTGTAGCGGGAGGGCCGTTAAAAGATACGCAGTATTTT; CDR3aa: CSVAGGPLKDTQYF
j_gene: TRBJ2-4; v_gene: TRBV5-4; d_gene: -; abundance: -; CDR3nt: TGTGCCAGCAGCTTGGATGGTAACAGCAAAAACATTCAGTACTTC; CDR3aa: CASSLDGNSKNIQYF
j_gene: TRBJ2-2; v_gene: TRBV29-1; d_gene: TRBD2; abundance: few; CDR3nt: TGCAGCGTGGGGGACTACCGGAACACCGGGGAGCTGTTTTTT; CDR3aa: CSVGDYRNTGELFF
j_gene: TRBJ2-1; v_gene: TRBV30; d_gene: -; abundance: few; CDR3nt: TGTGCCTGGAGTAGGAGAGGGGAGCAGTTCTTC; CDR3aa: CAWSRRGEQFF
j_gene: TRBJ1-4; v_gene: TRBV5-1; d_gene: -; abundance: few; CDR3nt: TGCGCCAGCAGCTTGACTCCTGACATTGGACTTGAAAAACTGTTTTTT; CDR3aa: CASSLTPDIGLEKLFF
j_gene: TRBJ2-1; v_gene: TRBV30; d_gene: TRBD2; abundance: -; CDR3nt: TGTGCCTGGACTAGCGGGAGCTGGCGGCAGTTCTTC; CDR3aa: CAWTSGSWRQFF
j_gene: TRBJ2-5; v_gene: TRBV20-1; d_gene: TRBD1; abundance: few; CDR3nt: TGCAGTGTGCTACGTGACAGGGGGCAGGAGACCCAGTACTTC; CDR3aa: CSVLRDRGQETQYF
j_gene: TRBJ1-1; v_gene: TRBV6-5; d_gene: -; abundance: many; CDR3nt: TGTGCCAGCAGTTACTCGGCCGCTCGAGGGACTGAAGCTTTCTTT; CDR3aa: CASSYSAARGTEAFF
j_gene: TRBJ1-1; v_gene: TRBV20-1; d_gene: -; abundance: few; CDR3nt: TGCAGTGCTTTCGATACCCCCAGGGCTTTCTTT; CDR3aa: CSAFDTPRAFF
j_gene: TRBJ1-5; v_gene: TRBV7-2; d_gene: -; abundance: few; CDR3nt: TGTGCCAGCAGCCCAGGGGCGACAAATCAGCCCCAGCATTTT; CDR3aa: CASSPGATNQPQHF
j_gene: TRBJ2-2; v_gene: TRBV29-1; d_gene: -; abundance: few; CDR3nt: TGCAGCGTTGGTGGCCCCGGGGAGCTGTTTTTT; CDR3aa: CSVGGPGELFF
j_gene: TRBJ2-1; v_gene: TRBV3-1; d_gene: TRBD2; abundance: -; CDR3nt: TGTGCCAGCAGCCAAGACCCACCTAATAGCGGGGCGTCCTACAATGAGCAGTTCTTC; CDR3aa: CASSQDPPNSGASYNEQFF
j_gene: TRBJ2-5; v_gene: TRBV29-1; d_gene: TRBD1; abundance: few; CDR3nt: TGCAGCGTTGACGGCCCGTGGGACAGGGGGGGGAGTAGTCTGTACTTC; CDR3aa: CSVDGPWDRGGSSLYF
j_gene: TRBJ1-1; v_gene: TRBV12-3/TRBV12-4; d_gene: -; abundance: few; CDR3nt: TGTGCCAGCACGATGGGACGGAACACTGAAGCTTTCTTT; CDR3aa: CASTMGRNTEAFF
j_gene: TRBJ1-1; v_gene: TRBV20-1; d_gene: -; abundance: few; CDR3nt: TGCAGTGCTAGAGTCGGGGGCCCCACCACTGAAGCTTTCTTT; CDR3aa: CSARVGGPTTEAFF
j_gene: TRBJ1-6; v_gene: TRBV6-1; d_gene: -; abundance: -; CDR3nt: TGTGCCAGCAGGGCAGCTAACTCCTATAATTCACCCCTCCACTTT; CDR3aa: CASRAANSYNSPLHF